These 7 T cell receptor beta chains originate from one sample sequenced in a study of beta chain features in type 1 diabetes. Expressed TCRB transcripts were sequenced, since all the RNA that had been isolated was reverse transcribed. Only in-frame clones appear in the TCRdb table, and some are missing; sequencing was by immunoSEQ multiplex PCR. The data show hundreds of thousands of clones, around 12% seen once. The sequencing sample was made of naive CD4+ T cells from blood. These receptors came from a man aged 18 to 29 in good health.

This clone was detected many times. The V call is TRBV4-3, the J call TRBJ2-3, with a possible D match to TRBD2 (6 bases). Germline loops: CDR1 LGHNA, CDR2 YSLEER. There are 14 residues in the CDR3. V was pared by 1 base and J by 6 bases, with 11 bases between. As DNA, the CDR3 is TGCGCCAGCAGCCAAGTAGCGGCCGCGGATACGCAGTATTTT. This codes for CASSQVAAADTQYF.

This clone was observed many times. The sample carries other DNA sequences with the same CDR3. The V gene is TRBV18, the J gene TRBJ2-5; tentative D call: TRBD1 (6 bases). V was clipped by 2 bases and J by 2 bases, with 6 bases between them. The germline V gene encodes CDR1 KGHSH and CDR2 LQKENI. The CDR3 length is 13 residues. The CDR3 DNA sequence: TGTGCCAGCTCACCAGGACAGCAAGAGACCCAGTACTTC. Residues: CASSPGQQETQYF.

The chain combines TRBV7-2 with TRBJ2-7; tentatively, D is TRBD1 (5 bases). This CDR3 contains 17 residues. The germline CDR1 and CDR2 sequences are SGHTA and FQGNSA. V was pared by 2 bases and J by 1 base, with 18 bases between. CDR3 coding DNA: TGTGCCAGCAGCTTAACCCAGCGCAGCCAGGGATCCTACGAGCAGTACTTC. The encoded protein is CASSLTQRSQGSYEQYF.

In its sample, this clone was seen a few times. The V call is TRBV5-4, the J call TRBJ2-1, with TRBD2 as a possible D gene (6 bases). Trimming took off 0 bases at V and 4 bases at J, with 11 bases between the two ends. Germline-derived CDR1 and CDR2 are SGHNT and YYREEE (reference sequence). This CDR3 has 15 residues. DNA of the CDR3: TGTGCCAGCAGCTTGGGAGGGCGGGGATACAATGAGCAGTTCTTC. Translated, it gives CASSLGGRGYNEQFF.

V usage is TRBV4-3 and J usage is TRBJ2-1, with unresolved D. The CDR3 has 15 residues. Germline CDR1 is LGHNA and CDR2 is YSLEER. Trimming removed 0 bases from V and 10 bases from J, with 16 bases in between. CDR3 loop: CASSQDWSGRTEQFF. CDR3 DNA: TGCGCCAGCAGCCAAGATTGGAGTGGCCGAACGGAGCAGTTCTTC.

This clone occurred a few times. The rearrangement links TRBV5-6 to TRBJ1-6; TRBD1 might be the D (6 bases). Germline V lookup: CDR1 SGHDT, CDR2 YYEEEE. With 5 bases removed from V and 14 bases from J, the gap between germline ends came to 11 bases. The CDR3 has 11 amino acids. Written as DNA, the CDR3 is TGTGCCAGCAGTTGGGAGGGGGCCCTCCACTTT. Translation: CASSWEGALHF.

This sequence joins TRBV6-6 and TRBJ1-1, with 7 bases fitting TRBD1. This CDR3 has 13 amino acids. Germline V CDR1 and CDR2: MNHNY, SVGAGI (reference sequence). V was pared by 6 bases and J by 3 bases, with 4 bases of the junction left unmatched. The DNA for the CDR3 is TGTGCCAGCAGACAGGGGTTGCACACTGAAGCTTTCTTT. It codes for CASRQGLHTEAFF.